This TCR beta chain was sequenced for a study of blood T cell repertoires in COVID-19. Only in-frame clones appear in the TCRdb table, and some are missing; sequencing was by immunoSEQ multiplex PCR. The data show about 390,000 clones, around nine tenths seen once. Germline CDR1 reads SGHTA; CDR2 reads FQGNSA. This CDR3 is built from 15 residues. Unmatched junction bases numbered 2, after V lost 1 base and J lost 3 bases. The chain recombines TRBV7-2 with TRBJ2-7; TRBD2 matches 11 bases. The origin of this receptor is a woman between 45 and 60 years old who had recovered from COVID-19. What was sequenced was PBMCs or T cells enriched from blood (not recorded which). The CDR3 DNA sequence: TGTGCCAGCAGCTTAGGACTAGCGGGGAGCTACGAGCAGTACTTC. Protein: CASSLGLAGSYEQYF.